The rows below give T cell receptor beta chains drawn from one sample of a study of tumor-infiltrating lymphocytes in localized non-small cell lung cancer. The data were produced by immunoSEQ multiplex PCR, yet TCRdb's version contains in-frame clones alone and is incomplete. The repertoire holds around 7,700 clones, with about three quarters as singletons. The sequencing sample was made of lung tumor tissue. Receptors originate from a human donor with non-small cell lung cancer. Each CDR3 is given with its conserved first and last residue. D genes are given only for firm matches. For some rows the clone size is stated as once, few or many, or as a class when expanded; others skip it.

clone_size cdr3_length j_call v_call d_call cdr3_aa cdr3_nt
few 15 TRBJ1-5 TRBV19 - CASSPPQVSNQPQHF TGTGCCAGTAGTCCCCCGCAGGTGAGCAATCAGCCCCAGCATTTT
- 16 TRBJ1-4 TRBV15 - CATSRETGRTNEKLFF TGTGCCACCAGCAGAGAAACGGGACGGACTAATGAAAAACTGTTTTTT
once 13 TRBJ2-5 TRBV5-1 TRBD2 CASSSSGGGGSYF TGCGCCAGCAGCTCCAGCGGTGGGGGGGGATCGTACTTC
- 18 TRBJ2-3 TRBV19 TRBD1 CASSGRQGAGLSTDTQYF TGTGCCAGTAGTGGTCGTCAGGGGGCAGGATTAAGTACAGATACGCAGTATTTT
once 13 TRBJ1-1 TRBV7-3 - CASRRQPYTEAFF TGTGCCAGCAGACGACAGCCTTACACTGAAGCTTTCTTT
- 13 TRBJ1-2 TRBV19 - CASSVGTNYGYTF TGTGCCAGTAGTGTAGGGACAAACTATGGCTACACCTTC
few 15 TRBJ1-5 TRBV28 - CASSPFSGGDQPQHF TGTGCCAGCAGTCCTTTCAGCGGGGGGGATCAGCCCCAGCATTTT
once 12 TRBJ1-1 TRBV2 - CASSVFIGEAFF TGTGCCAGCAGTGTATTCATCGGTGAAGCTTTCTTT
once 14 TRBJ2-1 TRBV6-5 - CASMWGAGYNEQFF TGTGCCAGCATGTGGGGGGCCGGGTACAATGAGCAGTTCTTC
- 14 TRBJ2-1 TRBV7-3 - CASSPRIGGNEQFF TGTGCCAGCAGCCCCCGTATCGGGGGCAATGAGCAGTTCTTC
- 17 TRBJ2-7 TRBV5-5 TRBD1 CASSFILKSGGKYEQYF TGTGCCAGCAGCTTTATACTAAAGTCAGGGGGCAAGTACGAGCAGTACTTC
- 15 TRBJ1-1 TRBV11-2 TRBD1 CASSLADQGGTEAFF TGTGCCAGCAGCTTAGCAGACCAGGGGGGCACTGAAGCTTTCTTT
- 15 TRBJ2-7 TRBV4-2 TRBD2 CASSQASGGVHEQYF TGTGCCAGCAGCCAAGCTAGCGGGGGGGTGCACGAGCAGTACTTC
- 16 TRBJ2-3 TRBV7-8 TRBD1 CASSRRDRGSTDTQYF TGTGCCAGCAGCAGACGGGACAGGGGAAGCACAGATACGCAGTATTTT
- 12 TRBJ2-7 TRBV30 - CAWRGEGYEQYF TGTGCCTGGAGGGGAGAAGGCTACGAGCAGTACTTC
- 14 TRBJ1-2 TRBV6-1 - CASSERVGTYGYTF TGTGCCAGCAGTGAAAGGGTCGGCACCTATGGCTACACCTTC
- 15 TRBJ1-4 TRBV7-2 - CASSSGRAGNEKLFF TGTGCCAGCAGCTCAGGACGGGCGGGGAATGAAAAACTGTTTTTT
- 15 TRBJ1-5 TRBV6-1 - CASSDSTGTEQPQHF TGTGCCAGCAGTGATTCCACAGGGACGGAACAGCCCCAGCATTTT
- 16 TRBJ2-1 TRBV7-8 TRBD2 CASSLAQAGRGREQFF TGTGCCAGCAGCTTAGCTCAAGCGGGGAGGGGTAGGGAGCAGTTCTTC
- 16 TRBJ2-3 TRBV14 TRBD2 CASSQDRLAGLHTQYF TGTGCCAGCAGCCAAGATCGACTAGCGGGGCTCCATACGCAGTATTTT
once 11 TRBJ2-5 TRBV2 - CASSESETQYF TGTGCCAGCAGTGAATCAGAGACCCAGTACTTC
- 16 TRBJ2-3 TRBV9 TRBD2 CASSVAPTSGGDTQYF TGTGCCAGCAGCGTAGCCCCGACTAGCGGGGGGGATACGCAGTATTTT
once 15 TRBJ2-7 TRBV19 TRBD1 CASNPSTGTAYEQYF TGTGCCAGTAACCCCTCGACAGGGACGGCCTACGAGCAGTACTTC
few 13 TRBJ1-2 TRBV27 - CASSFAANYGYTF TGTGCCAGCAGTTTCGCCGCAAACTATGGCTACACCTTC
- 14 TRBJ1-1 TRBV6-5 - CASSYATMNTEAFF TGTGCCAGCAGTTATGCAACTATGAACACTGAAGCTTTCTTT